The 7 T cell receptor beta chains below all came from one sample that was sequenced in a study of T-cell memory formation after mild COVID-19. In TCRdb, the 5' RACE reads were re-called with MiXCR into one record per CDR3 protein. This sample has around 320,000 distinct CDR3 sequences, with 28% found just once. The material sequenced was PBMCs or a T cell subset sorted from them (not recorded which). The receptors come from an adult woman who had mild COVID-19 (a few samples of this study predate the infection). Cell type and time point are not known.

The chain combines TRBV6-5 with TRBJ1-6; 8 bases agree with TRBD1. V dropped 7 bases and J dropped 9; count of bases not matched to a gene: 8. The CDR3 length is 14 residues. Germline V gene lookup returns CDR1 MNHEY and CDR2 SVGAGI. The CDR3 DNA follows: TGTGCCAGCAACCTAGACGGGACAGGTTCACCCCTCCACTTT. This translates into CASNLDGTGSPLHF.

V gene TRBV20-1 combines with J gene TRBJ1-5; D perhaps matches TRBD1 (5 bases). Germline lookup yields CDR1 DFQATT and CDR2 SNEGSKA (reference sequence). The CDR3 runs 14 residues. With 2 bases removed from V and 6 bases from J, the gap between germline ends came to 14 bases. CDR3 sequence reads: CSARSGELAQPQHF. CDR3 coding DNA: TGCAGTGCTAGATCGGGGGAGCTGGCTCAGCCCCAGCATTTT.

This chain links TRBV2 with TRBJ2-7, with D possibly TRBD2 on 5 matching bases. The V gene's germline CDR1 is SNHLY and CDR2 FYNNEI. Trimming cost V 0 bases and J 0 bases, with 15 bases left between them. CDR3 length: 17 residues. The CDR3 is CASSEALLVGSSYEQYF. CDR3 DNA sequence: TGTGCCAGCAGTGAAGCGTTACTAGTTGGGAGCTCCTACGAGCAGTACTTC.

This clonotype showed up just a few times. The chain joins TRBV4-3 to TRBJ2-1; D unclear. Trimming cost V 0 bases and J 7 bases, with 7 bases left between them. From germline, CDR1 is LGHNA and CDR2 YSLEER. This CDR3 is built from 13 residues. In DNA form, the CDR3 reads TGCGCCAGCAGCCAAGAGGACCCGAATGAGCAGTTCTTC. This gives the protein CASSQEDPNEQFF.

This chain links TRBV12-5 with TRBJ2-3, with 8 bases lining up with TRBD2. The trim removed 7 bases at V and 5 bases at J, leaving 8 bases unmatched. The CDR3 covers 14 residues. Germline V CDR1 and CDR2: LGHNT, FRNRAP. The CDR3 DNA follows: TGTGCTAGTGTGTGGCGGGAGGTGAAAGATACGCAGTATTTT. Residues: CASVWREVKDTQYF.

J is TRBJ1-1 and V is TRBV20-1; D possibly corresponds to TRBD1 (5 bases). The CDR3 length is 13 residues. From germline, CDR1 is DFQATT and CDR2 SNEGSKA (reference sequence). V lost 3 bases, J lost 8 bases, and 16 bases lay in between. CDR3 bases: TGCAGTGCTAGTGGCGCGTCAGGGAGGGAAGCTTTCTTT. Translated: CSASGASGREAFF.

This clonotype was detected ten times or more. J is TRBJ2-2 and V is TRBV3-1, with D uncertain. The germline V and J ends were trimmed by 3 bases and 5 bases, with 13 bases remaining between them. Per the germline V gene, CDR1 is LGHDT and CDR2 is YNNKEL (reference sequence). The CDR3 consists of 15 residues. The CDR3 is CASSQMVGSTGELFF. Here the CDR3 DNA reads TGTGCCAGCAGCCAGATGGTTGGGTCAACCGGGGAGCTGTTTTTT. Based on the CDR3 plus reference TRBV3-1 and TRBJ2-2, the full variable domain is DTAVSQTPKYLVTQMGNDKSIKCEQNLGHDTMYWYKQDSKKFLKIMFSYNNKELIINETVPNRFSPKSPDKAHLNLHINSLELGDSAVYFCASSQMVGSTGELFFGEGSRLTVL.